The sequence of this T cell receptor (beta chain) was determined in a study of cytomegalovirus exposure and HLA in healthy donors. The PCR had 60 Vbeta and 13 Jbeta primers. TCRdb's table, derived via immunoSEQ multiplex PCR, lists solely in-frame clones and lacks some. The sample includes around 120,000 clones, 50% to 65% seen only once; the top ten take about 9.1%. The study, taken as a whole, reports: Later analysis suggested links between common viral pathogens and several top significant clusters. The number of N-insertions in an Asian-associated ancestry cluster was reportedly below the roughly 660-donor mean in a later analysis.

Comment on this clone: Its target is unknown.

V lost 10 bases, J lost 2 bases, and 15 bases stayed unmatched. This CDR3 has 16 residues. Germline V gene lookup returns CDR1 MDHEN and CDR2 SYDVKM. The donors (healthy individuals) were bone marrow donors. The clonotype originates from a man aged 35-49 years in good health and CMV-seropositive. The specimen was PBMCs. J is TRBJ2-7 and V is TRBV28, with 9 bases that match TRBD2. In DNA form, the CDR3 reads TGTGCCACCAGGAAGGGTAGCGGGAGTCTTCCCTACGAGCAGTACTTC. Protein sequence: CATRKGSGSLPYEQYF.